In this sample, the clone carrying this T cell receptor beta chain turned up many times. As the template, RNA transcripts were used to amplify TCR beta CDR3 regions. After a first-round RT-PCR with HTBI primers, a second-round multiplex PCR was run. MiXCR, run by TCRdb on the multiplex PCR reads, gives a single entry per CDR3 protein. The sample holds just over 600,000 distinct CDR3 sequences, 22% seen once. Trimming removed 1 base at V and 3 bases at J, with 13 bases between. CDR3 length equals 15 residues. The data stem from a study of Graves' ophthalmopathy and Graves' hyperthyroidism. Calling hyperthyroidism stable required that no ophthalmopathy show up within 18 months of follow-up. PBMCs were isolated from a roughly 10 ml sample of fresh peripheral blood.

Sequenced material: peripheral blood. The chain uses TRBV12-3 or TRBV12-4 and TRBJ2-7; D possibly corresponds to TRBD1 (7 bases). The origin of this receptor is a young woman with stable Graves' hyperthyroidism. Some clones in this sample may be carry-over from other donors' samples. CDR3 bases: TGTGCCAGCAGTTTAGGCAGGGGGGTCCGCTACGAGCAGTACTTC. Amino acids: CASSLGRGVRYEQYF.